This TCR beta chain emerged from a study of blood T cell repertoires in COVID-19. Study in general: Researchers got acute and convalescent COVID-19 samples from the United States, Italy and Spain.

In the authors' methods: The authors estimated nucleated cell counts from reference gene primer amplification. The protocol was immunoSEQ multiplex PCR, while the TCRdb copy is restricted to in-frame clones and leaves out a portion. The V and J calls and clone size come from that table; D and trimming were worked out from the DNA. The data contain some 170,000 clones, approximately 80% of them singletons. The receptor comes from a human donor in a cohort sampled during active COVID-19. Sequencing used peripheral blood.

The CDR3 DNA sequence: TGTGCCAGCTCACCACCGGCGGTCCATCAAGAGACCCAGTACTTC. Translation gives CASSPPAVHQETQYF. This sequence joins TRBV18 and TRBJ2-5; D is unclear. Germline V gives CDR1 KGHSH, CDR2 LQKENI. Trimming removed 0 bases at V and 2 bases at J, with 10 bases between. CDR3 length: 15 amino acids. Full variable domain (rest looked up from reference TRBV18 and TRBJ2-5): NAGVMQNPRHLVRRRGQEARLRCSPMKGHSHVYWYRQLPEEGLKFMVYLQKENIIDESGMPKERFSAEFPKEGPSILRIQQVVRGDSAAYFCASSPPAVHQETQYFGPGTRLLVL.